The 28 T cell receptor beta chains reported below all come from one sample, sequenced in a study of T-cell memory formation after mild COVID-19. TCRdb redid the calling of the 5' RACE reads with MiXCR, one entry per CDR3 protein. Of just over 60,000 distinct CDR3 sequences listed, 9% to 9.5% are singletons. Sequencing was carried out using PBMCs or a T cell subset sorted from them (not recorded which). All receptors derive from a man aged 18 to 35 who had mild COVID-19 (a few samples of this study predate the infection). Cell type and time point are not known.

The chain carries TRBV2 and TRBJ2-5; 7 bases align to TRBD2. CDR1 and CDR2 (germline): SNHLY, FYNNEI. J gave up 6 bases and V 7 bases, and 11 bases lay outside the gene matches. The CDR3 covers 14 residues. Here the CDR3 DNA reads TGTGCCAGCACCTTTTGGGGGGGACCTCAGACCCAGTACTTC. Amino acids: CASTFWGGPQTQYF.

This clonotype was counted ten times or more. The CDR3 bases are TGTGCCAGCATCGCCGGGACTACCAACAATGAGCAGTTCTTC. It specifies CASIAGTTNNEQFF. The V gene is TRBV12-3 or TRBV12-4, the J gene TRBJ2-1, with 7 positions matching TRBD2. The CDR3 loop spans 14 amino acids. Trimming cost V 7 bases and J 5 bases; bases outside gene matches: 8.

This clonotype was detected only a few times. J is TRBJ2-7 and V is TRBV12-3 or TRBV12-4, with D unresolved. The CDR3 has 12 amino acids. V was cut by 1 base and J by 6 bases, with 7 bases left in between. The CDR3 here is CASSLGGAEQYF. The DNA of the CDR3 is TGTGCCAGCAGTTTAGGGGGTGCCGAGCAGTACTTC.

This chain joins TRBV20-1 and TRBJ1-5; 9 nucleotides match TRBD1. Germline V gene sequence: CDR1 DFQATT, CDR2 SNEGSKA (reference sequence). The CDR3 length is 13 residues. V shed 6 bases and J 5 bases; nucleotides not matched to a gene: 5. The CDR3 region is CSAPDRGDQPQHF. The CDR3 nucleotides are TGCAGTGCCCCGGACAGGGGCGATCAGCCCCAGCATTTT.

This clonotype was seen a few times. Here the CDR3 reads CASSLGVRTKTQYF. CDR3 in DNA: TGTGCCAGCAGCTTAGGGGTCCGCACTAAGACCCAGTACTTC. The V gene is TRBV7-2, the J gene TRBJ2-5; D is unclear. CDR3 length equals 14 residues. V was shortened by 1 base and J by 6 bases, with 12 bases between the two germline ends. CDR1 and CDR2 (germline): SGHTA, FQGNSA. Using reference TRBV7-2 and TRBJ2-5 for the parts outside the CDR3, the full variable domain is GAGVSQSPSNKVTEKGKDVELRCDPISGHTALYWYRQSLGQGLEFLIYFQGNSAPDKSGLPSDRFSAERTGGSVSTLTIQRTQQEDSAVYLCASSLGVRTKTQYFGPGTRLLVL.

This clonotype was seen ten or more times. The rearrangement joins TRBV5-1 to TRBJ2-3; D might be TRBD1 (6 bases). The CDR3 length is 14 residues. Germline loops: CDR1 SGHRS, CDR2 YFSETQ. The V gene lost 4 bases and the J gene lost 5 bases, with 14 bases spanning the gap. The CDR3 loop is CASSPLQGEDTQYF. The CDR3 bases are TGCGCCAGCAGCCCCTTACAGGGAGAAGATACGCAGTATTTT.

The V and J genes are TRBV6-5 and TRBJ2-7; D is perhaps TRBD1 (5 bases). This CDR3 has 13 residues. V gave up 6 bases and J gave up 4 bases, with 13 bases separating them. Germline V gene sequence: CDR1 MNHEY, CDR2 SVGAGI. CDR3 sequence reads: CASRQQAKYEQYF. DNA of the CDR3: TGTGCCAGCAGGCAACAGGCTAAGTACGAGCAGTACTTC.

This chain joins TRBV9 and TRBJ1-2; D not resolved. Germline assignment: CDR1 SGDLS and CDR2 YYNGEE. V lost 3 bases and J lost 4, with 10 bases in between. CDR3 length equals 13 residues. CDR3 in amino acids: CASSGADSYGYTF. CDR3 sequence (DNA): TGTGCCAGCAGCGGAGCTGACTCCTATGGCTACACCTTC.

V usage is TRBV6-2 or TRBV6-3 and J usage is TRBJ2-6; D might be TRBD1 (6 bases). This CDR3 contains 19 residues. CDR1 and CDR2 (germline): MNHEY, SVGEGT. V dropped 3 bases and J dropped 4 bases, with 22 bases sitting between them. The CDR3, as DNA: TGTGCCAGCAGTTATGAACCAGGCAGGGGCTTCGGGGGGGCCAACGTCCTGACTTTC. It yields the protein CASSYEPGRGFGGANVLTF.

By frequency in the sample, this clonotype is medium-sized. This chain joins TRBV7-2 and TRBJ2-7; D ambiguous. This CDR3 has 12 amino acids. The V and J ends lost 4 bases and 2 bases respectively, with 6 bases between them. CDR1 SGHTA and CDR2 FQGNSA come from the germline V gene. Here the CDR3 DNA reads TGTGCCAGCAGCTCCTTTCCCTACGAGCAGTACTTC. Its translation: CASSSFPYEQYF.

This clonotype was recorded a few times. The V and J genes are TRBV6-2 or TRBV6-3 and TRBJ1-5; 8 positions match TRBD1. Germline V gene data show CDR1 as MNHEY and CDR2 as SVGEGT. V was clipped by 5 bases and J by 7 bases; unmatched bases: 7. CDR3 size: 14 residues. The CDR3 region is CASSIRQGRQPQHF. In DNA, the CDR3 is TGTGCCAGCAGTATACGACAGGGGCGACAGCCCCAGCATTTT.

This clonotype was observed many times. The chain carries TRBV10-3 and TRBJ2-5, with D perhaps matching TRBD2 (6 bases). In germline, CDR1 is ENHRY, CDR2 SYGVKD. V lost 0 bases and J lost 4, with 6 bases in between. The CDR3 is 13 residues long. The CDR3 sequence is CAISESGLETQYF. DNA of the CDR3: TGTGCCATCAGTGAGTCGGGACTAGAGACCCAGTACTTC.

This clonotype was seen only a few times. V is TRBV10-3 and J is TRBJ1-1; a possible D gene is TRBD1 (6 bases). This CDR3 comprises 13 residues. V lost 8 bases, J lost 4 bases, and 14 bases lay in between. Germline CDR1 reads ENHRY; CDR2 reads SYGVKD. The CDR3 loop is CAISGGRGTEAFF. CDR3 DNA: TGTGCCATCTCCGGGGGCAGGGGCACTGAAGCTTTCTTT.

The chain uses TRBV2 and TRBJ1-5; D possibly corresponds to TRBD1 (5 bases). Germline V lookup: CDR1 SNHLY, CDR2 FYNNEI. The V gene lost 7 bases and the J gene lost 6 bases, with 13 bases spanning the gap. This CDR3 comprises 13 residues. The CDR3 DNA sequence: TGTGCCAGCAATATGCAGGGTAGTCAGCCCCAGCATTTT. Translated: CASNMQGSQPQHF.

This clonotype was seen at least ten times. The chain combines TRBV6-5 with TRBJ2-7, with D perhaps TRBD1 (5 bases). Trimming removed 0 bases from V and 5 bases from J, with 11 bases in between. CDR3 length: 14 amino acids. Germline lookup yields CDR1 MNHEY and CDR2 SVGAGI. CDR3 amino acids: CASSYSGRENEQYF. The CDR3 nucleotides read TGTGCCAGCAGTTACTCTGGCAGGGAAAACGAGCAGTACTTC.

In its sample, this clonotype was seen a few times. The chain recombines TRBV4-1 with TRBJ2-1, with 12 bases that match TRBD2. J was trimmed by 8 bases and V by 0 bases; bases with no gene match: 11. Germline CDR1 reads MGHRA; CDR2 reads YSYEKL. The CDR3 is 18 residues long. This CDR3 reads CASSQDQTSGGISYEQFF. As DNA, the CDR3 is TGCGCCAGCAGCCAAGATCAGACTAGCGGGGGTATCAGTTATGAGCAGTTCTTC.

The sample holds a few counts of this clonotype. The V call is TRBV7-2, the J call TRBJ2-1, with D possibly matching TRBD2 (5 bases). This CDR3 region has 14 residues. V gave up 4 bases and J gave up 6 bases, with 13 bases separating them. Germline loops: CDR1 SGHTA, CDR2 FQGNSA. The CDR3 is CASSWTGIINEQFF. CDR3 nucleotides: TGTGCCAGCAGCTGGACCGGGATCATCAATGAGCAGTTCTTC.

The V gene is TRBV7-2, the J gene TRBJ1-5, with 9 bases aligning to TRBD1. The length of the CDR3 is 14 residues. CDR1 is SGHTA, CDR2 FQGNSA, per germline. Trimming at V came to 2 bases and at J to 5 bases, leaving 1 base not matched to a gene. CDR3 amino acids: CASSLWTGDQPQHF. CDR3 DNA sequence: TGTGCCAGCAGCTTATGGACAGGGGATCAGCCCCAGCATTTT.

This clonotype was observed a few times. The chain has TRBV7-6 and TRBJ2-5; D tentatively reads TRBD1 or TRBD2 (5 bases each). V lost 0 bases to trimming and J lost 6 bases, with 8 bases between them. Germline CDR1 is SGHVS and CDR2 is FNYEAQ. The CDR3 runs to 13 residues. In DNA, the CDR3 is TGTGCCAGCAGCTTAGCAGGGACGAAGACCCAGTACTTC. Residues: CASSLAGTKTQYF.

This clonotype occurred many times. This chain joins TRBV5-1 and TRBJ2-5; D is possibly TRBD2 (6 bases). The germline V gene encodes CDR1 SGHRS and CDR2 YFSETQ. Trimming left V 5 bases short and J 1 base short, with 15 bases between. The CDR3 extends over 15 amino acids. The CDR3, as DNA: TGCGCCAGCAGTAACCGCGGGGAAGGCCAAGAGACCCAGTACTTC. Amino acid sequence: CASSNRGEGQETQYF.

This clonotype was seen more than once but under ten times. The chain employs TRBV7-9 and TRBJ2-7; perhaps TRBD2 as D (7 bases). CDR1 and CDR2 from the germline V gene are SEHNR and FQNEAQ (reference sequence). The CDR3 has 14 amino acids. Trimming stripped 3 bases from V and 0 bases from J, with 9 bases between. The DNA of the CDR3 is TGTGCCAGCAGCTTTGCGGGGGCCTCCTACGAGCAGTACGTC. The encoded protein is CASSFAGASYEQYV.

There are many counts of this clonotype. V usage is TRBV5-1 and J usage is TRBJ2-1; the D gene is possibly TRBD1 (6 bases). The CDR3 length is 15 residues. Germline values: CDR1 SGHRS, CDR2 YFSETQ. Trimming cost V 3 bases and J 4 bases, with 14 bases left between them. The CDR3 here is CASSSEGTQYNEQFF. The CDR3 region has the DNA TGCGCCAGCAGCTCCGAAGGGACACAATACAATGAGCAGTTCTTC.

A few counts support this clonotype. This chain uses TRBV5-1 with TRBJ2-1, with D perhaps matching TRBD1 (7 bases). Germline assignment: CDR1 SGHRS and CDR2 YFSETQ. The CDR3 sequence is 15 residues long. Trimming took 1 base from V and 4 from J, leaving 12 bases between them. The CDR3: CASSLMSGGYNEQFF. CDR3 DNA: TGCGCCAGCAGCTTGATGTCAGGGGGGTACAATGAGCAGTTCTTC.

This chain uses TRBV5-1 with TRBJ2-5; D possibly corresponds to TRBD1 (6 bases). Germline assignment: CDR1 SGHRS and CDR2 YFSETQ. There are 14 residues in the CDR3. The V and J ends lost 0 bases and 9 bases respectively, with 15 bases between them. This chain's CDR3 is CASSLETPQGAQYF. The CDR3 DNA is TGCGCCAGCAGCTTGGAGACGCCACAGGGAGCCCAGTACTTC.

The rearrangement links TRBV7-8 to TRBJ2-5, with 7 bases matching TRBD1. Germline-derived CDR1 and CDR2 are SGHVS and FQNEAQ. The length of the CDR3 is 14 residues. After removal of 5 bases from V and 1 base from J, the junction contained 4 bases not matched to a gene. CDR3 protein: CASSIGTVQETQYF. The CDR3 DNA follows: TGTGCCAGCAGCATTGGGACAGTCCAAGAGACCCAGTACTTC. Full variable domain (missing parts from reference TRBV7-8 and TRBJ2-5): GAGVSQSPRYKVAKRGQDVALRCDPISGHVSLFWYQQALGQGPEFLTYFQNEAQLDKSGLPSDRFFAERPEGSVSTLKIQRTQQEDSAVYLCASSIGTVQETQYFGPGTRLLVL.

There are many counts of this clonotype. The chain combines TRBV12-3 or TRBV12-4 with TRBJ2-1; 13 positions match TRBD2. The CDR3 contains 15 residues. V lost 6 bases to trimming and J lost 6 bases; unmatched junction nucleotides: 5. The CDR3 DNA sequence: TGTGCCAGCAGGTCCGGGACTAGCGGGGCCAATGAGCAGTTCTTC. The encoded protein is CASRSGTSGANEQFF.

V and J are TRBV4-2 and TRBJ1-1; D uncertain. Deletions cut 2 bases from V and 1 base from J, with 11 bases between. Germline CDR1 and CDR2: LGHNA and YNFKEQ. The CDR3 length is 15 residues. The CDR3 loop reads CASSQSSRTNTEAFF. The CDR3 DNA sequence: TGTGCCAGCAGCCAATCGAGCAGGACGAACACTGAAGCTTTCTTT.

This clonotype appeared a few times. The gene calls are TRBV5-1 and TRBJ1-2; D not certain. V dropped 2 bases and J dropped 7 bases, with 9 bases sitting between them. Germline CDR1 reads SGHRS; CDR2 reads YFSETQ. This CDR3 contains 12 residues. The CDR3 bases are TGCGCCAGCAGCTTTGCGGTTGGTGGCTACACCTTC. It specifies CASSFAVGGYTF.